These 27 T cell receptor beta chains originate from one sample sequenced in a study of T cells expressing NK-cell markers. Following a re-call of the 5' RACE reads, TCRdb has one entry per CDR3 protein and lacks DNA. The sample table includes 200,000 to 300,000 distinct CDR3 sequences. Sequencing used blood T cells: a sorted CD56 or NKG2C T cell subset, CD4+ or CD8+ T cells, or bulk PBMC T cells (not recorded which). Every receptor here comes from a man aged 18 to 30 in good health.

This chain joins TRBV12-5 and TRBJ2-3; TCRdb selects TRBD1, and the lack of DNA leaves this call unchecked. Germline-derived CDR1 and CDR2 are LGHNT and FRNRAP. CDR3 length: 16 residues. The CDR3 is CASGGTGTGLADTQYF.

V and J are TRBV5-1 and TRBJ2-1; with no DNA, the TCRdb D assignment of TRBD2 cannot be verified. Germline lookup yields CDR1 SGHRS and CDR2 YFSETQ. The length of the CDR3 is 15 residues. The CDR3 protein is CASNLGTSANNEQFF. Using reference TRBV5-1 and TRBJ2-1 for the parts outside the CDR3, the full variable domain is KAGVTQTPRYLIKTRGQQVTLSCSPISGHRSVSWYQQTPGQGLQFLFEYFSETQRNKGNFPGRFSGRQFSNSRSEMNVSTLELGDSALYLCASNLGTSANNEQFFGPGTRLTVL.

V gene TRBV5-1 combines with J gene TRBJ2-7; TCRdb outputs TRBD2, but without DNA this stays unchecked. Per germline, CDR1 SGHRS and CDR2 YFSETQ. CDR3 length: 13 amino acids. CDR3 loop: CASSLGGRGEQYF.

This chain links TRBV5-4 with TRBJ2-1. This CDR3 is 13 amino acids long. CDR1 and CDR2 (germline): SGHNT, YYREEE (reference sequence). This CDR3 is CASSMGSYNEQFF.

V usage is TRBV20-1 and J usage is TRBJ2-1; absent DNA, TCRdb's TRBD2 call cannot be checked. Germline CDR1 and CDR2: DFQATT and SNEGSKA (reference sequence). The CDR3 has 16 residues. The CDR3 loop is CSARSRRGPSYNEQFF.

The chain couples TRBV10-3 to TRBJ1-2. This CDR3 spans 12 amino acids. Germline assignment: CDR1 ENHRY and CDR2 SYGVKD. The CDR3 protein is CAISEGSWGYTF.

The J gene is TRBJ2-3, the V gene TRBV7-2; TCRdb's D gene call, TRBD1, goes unchecked for lack of DNA. The CDR3 length is 18 residues. Germline V gene data show CDR1 as SGHTA and CDR2 as FQGNSA. The CDR3 loop is CASSLASMTGSGTDTQYF.

The chain employs TRBV29-1 and TRBJ1-1; with no DNA, the TCRdb D assignment of TRBD1 cannot be verified. The germline CDR1 and CDR2 sequences are SQVTM and ANQGSEA. The CDR3 contains 13 residues. The CDR3 protein is CSVESGAGTEAFF.

This chain connects TRBV20-1 to TRBJ2-5; TCRdb's D call, TRBD2, is unchecked because there is no DNA. The CDR3 consists of 16 residues. Germline V gene lookup returns CDR1 DFQATT and CDR2 SNEGSKA (reference sequence). Here the CDR3 reads CSARSGRAVARETQYF.

The rearrangement joins TRBV12-3 or TRBV12-4 to TRBJ1-1; TCRdb outputs TRBD1, but without DNA this stays unchecked. The CDR3 covers 16 residues. CDR3 sequence reads: CASSNRNRPTGAEAFF.

V is TRBV7-9 and J is TRBJ2-1; TCRdb picks TRBD2, but there is no DNA to check that call. The CDR3 contains 14 residues. CDR1 is SEHNR, CDR2 FQNEAQ, per germline (reference sequence). This CDR3 reads CASSLSSGREEQFF.

V gene TRBV7-9 combines with J gene TRBJ2-7; TCRdb's D call, TRBD1, is unchecked because there is no DNA. The germline V gene has CDR1 SEHNR and CDR2 FQNEAQ (reference sequence). This CDR3 has 16 residues. The CDR3 here is CASSIQGLGPGGEQYF.

The rearrangement joins TRBV5-6 to TRBJ1-1. Germline assignment: CDR1 SGHDT and CDR2 YYEEEE. The length of the CDR3 is 13 residues. The chain's CDR3 is CASSPWLGTAAFF.

The V call is TRBV10-3, the J call TRBJ2-1. Germline V gene data show CDR1 as ENHRY and CDR2 as SYGVKD. This CDR3 is built from 14 residues. The CDR3 sequence: CAIRLGGSYNEQFF.

The genes are TRBV28 and TRBJ2-5; TCRdb picks TRBD1, but there is no DNA to check that call. This CDR3 spans 12 amino acids. Germline V gene data show CDR1 as MDHEN and CDR2 as SYDVKM. The CDR3 spells CASSPTGQVQYF.

The chain combines TRBV12-3 or TRBV12-4 with TRBJ2-3; with no DNA, the TCRdb D assignment of TRBD2 cannot be verified. The CDR3 runs 14 residues. The CDR3 spells CASSSHLSTDTQYF.

This sequence joins TRBV6-1 and TRBJ2-1; TCRdb's assignment of TRBD2 cannot be checked, as there is no DNA. Germline V gene sequence: CDR1 MNHNS, CDR2 SASEGT. The CDR3 extends over 17 amino acids. This CDR3 is CASGASGPSDSYNEQFF.

The chain combines TRBV4-2 with TRBJ2-3; TCRdb picks TRBD2, but there is no DNA to check that call. The CDR3 sequence is 15 residues long. Per the germline V gene, CDR1 is LGHNA and CDR2 is YNFKEQ. CDR3 loop: CASSLLSGSGDTQYF.

The chain is built from TRBV19 and TRBJ1-1. This CDR3 contains 11 residues. Germline V gene data show CDR1 as LNHDA and CDR2 as SQIVND (reference sequence). This CDR3 is CASSGLTEAFF.

The chain joins TRBV20-1 to TRBJ2-5; TCRdb's assignment of TRBD1 cannot be checked, as there is no DNA. CDR3 size: 13 residues. Germline lookup yields CDR1 DFQATT and CDR2 SNEGSKA (reference sequence). CDR3 residues: CSARGQQQETQYF.

The chain employs TRBV7-8 and TRBJ2-1. CDR1 is SGHVS and CDR2 is FQNEAQ in the germline V gene. The CDR3 has 15 amino acids. The CDR3 spells CASSLIGRSRNEQFF.

CDR3 protein: CSARGQTYEQYF. The chain combines TRBV20-1 with TRBJ2-7; TCRdb's D gene call, TRBD2, goes unchecked for lack of DNA. This CDR3 has 12 residues. Germline CDR1 is DFQATT and CDR2 is SNEGSKA (reference sequence).

The gene calls are TRBV2 and TRBJ2-1; TCRdb's D call, TRBD2, is unchecked because there is no DNA. The CDR3 sequence is 15 residues long. The germline V gene encodes CDR1 SNHLY and CDR2 FYNNEI. The CDR3 spells CASNLGGISTNEQFF. Combining the CDR3 with reference TRBV2 and TRBJ2-1 gives the whole variable domain EPEVTQTPSHQVTQMGQEVILRCVPISNHLYFYWYRQILGQKVEFLVSFYNNEISEKSEIFDDQFSVERPDGSNFTLKIRSTKLEDSAMYFCASNLGGISTNEQFFGPGTRLTVL.

V gene TRBV20-1 combines with J gene TRBJ2-5; checking the TCRdb D call of TRBD2 is not possible without DNA. Germline V gives CDR1 DFQATT, CDR2 SNEGSKA (reference sequence). This CDR3 is built from 16 residues. CDR3 amino acids: CSAEGTSGSQRETQYF.

The CDR3 is CASSQLTVPQGGELFF. The chain couples TRBV4-2 to TRBJ2-2; TCRdb outputs TRBD1, but without DNA this stays unchecked. This CDR3 has 16 residues. Germline values: CDR1 LGHNA, CDR2 YNFKEQ.

This sequence joins TRBV6-1 and TRBJ1-2; TCRdb proposes TRBD1, but this gene call is untestable without DNA. CDR1 is MNHNS and CDR2 is SASEGT in the germline V gene. This CDR3 spans 17 amino acids. CDR3 in amino acids: CASRSAIGQPANYGYTF.

V gene TRBV10-3 combines with J gene TRBJ2-3; TCRdb reports TRBD2, a call that lacks DNA to check it against. The CDR3 has 14 amino acids. Germline V gene lookup returns CDR1 ENHRY and CDR2 SYGVKD. The CDR3 loop reads CAISVMGVADTQYF.